This TCR beta chain was recovered during a study of blood T cells in healthy people across ages. Sample-barcoded 5' priming and a J-beta primer mix drove a second PCR of 7 to 11 cycles. Any given sample supplied a minimum of 3 million CDR3-containing paired-end reads. One entry per CDR3 protein results from TCRdb running MiXCR on the 5' RACE reads. The sample records roughly 1,500,000 distinct CDR3 sequences, roughly a third being singletons. Points on this clonotype: An end of the junction does not agree with germline; a read error may underlie this.

This CDR3 spans 13 amino acids. Sequencing was performed on blood. The sequence was collected from a woman in her 30s in good health. The chain employs TRBV12-3 or TRBV12-4 and TRBJ2-7; D may be TRBD1 (5 bases). CDR3 loop: CACSSGLSYEQYF. The CDR3 region has the DNA TGTGCCTGCAGCTCAGGGTTATCCTACGAGCAGTACTTC.